This is a list of T cell receptor beta chains from one sample in a study of patients and donors after allogeneic stem cell transplantation. TCRdb processed the RT-PCR reads anew with MiXCR; each CDR3 protein has one entry. The sample carries roughly 880,000 distinct CDR3 sequences, about a sixth recorded once. Input material: blood, either unsorted or a sorted T cell fraction (not recorded which). Every receptor here comes from a human donor who was either an allogeneic HSCT recipient or a stem cell or donor lymphocyte infusion donor (not recorded which). It is not recorded whose cells these are; they may come from a transplant donor. CDR3s include the opening cysteine and the closing phenylalanine or tryptophan. The order of the fields is CDR3 DNA, CDR3 protein, V gene, D gene, J gene, clone size. D genes are given only for firm matches. Not all rows give a size; the values are once, few, many and, for expanded clones, a class.

TGTGCCAGCAGCACGACAGTTCCCTACGAGCAGTACTTC | CASSTTVPYEQYF | TRBV13 | . | TRBJ2-7 | few
TGTGCCAGCAGCGCACCCGGGACGAGACAAGAGACCCAGTACTTC | CASSAPGTRQETQYF | TRBV11-2 | . | TRBJ2-5 | .
TGCAGTGCTAGAGATCCCCGGGTTAGCACAGATACGCAGTATTTT | CSARDPRVSTDTQYF | TRBV20-1 | . | TRBJ2-3 | .
TGCGCCAGCAGCTTCGCGGGAGGTGCCTACGAGCAGTACTTC | CASSFAGGAYEQYF | TRBV5-1 | TRBD2 | TRBJ2-7 | many
TGTGCCAGCAGTGAAGGAGACAGGGCAACTGGCTACACCTTC | CASSEGDRATGYTF | TRBV6-1 | TRBD1 | TRBJ1-2 | few
TGTGCCAGCAGTGCGTGGGGGACAAATGGCTACACCTTC | CASSAWGTNGYTF | TRBV25-1 | . | TRBJ1-2 | .
TGCGCCAGCAGCACCTGGACGGACTCTGGAAACACCATATATTTT | CASSTWTDSGNTIYF | TRBV5-1 | . | TRBJ1-3 | many
TGTGCCATCAGTGAGACAGGGGGCAATCAGCCCCAGCATTTT | CAISETGGNQPQHF | TRBV10-3 | TRBD1 | TRBJ1-5 | few
TGTGCCAGCAGCTTGGGTCCCTACCCCTGGTGGCAGTACTTC | CASSLGPYPWWQYF | TRBV5-6 | . | TRBJ2-7 | few
TGTGCCACCAGCAGAGACACCGACTACGAGCAGTACTTC | CATSRDTDYEQYF | TRBV15 | . | TRBJ2-7 | few
TGTGCCAGGGGGACCACCAAGAACACTGAAGCTTTCTTT | CARGTTKNTEAFF | TRBV2 | . | TRBJ1-1 | .
TGCGCCAGCAGCTTGATGCCAGTAGCCTACGAGCAGTACTTC | CASSLMPVAYEQYF | TRBV5-1 | . | TRBJ2-7 | .
TGTGCCATCAGAGGGCGGGGGACTAGCACAGATACGCAGTATTTT | CAIRGRGTSTDTQYF | TRBV10-3 | TRBD2 | TRBJ2-3 | .
TGTGCCAGCAGCTTAAGGACAGCCGAAGCTTTCTTT | CASSLRTAEAFF | TRBV7-2 | . | TRBJ1-1 | .
TGTGCCAGCAGCGTAGGTTCCAGCCCGCACGCTAGCGGGGACTACGAGCAGTACTTC | CASSVGSSPHASGDYEQYF | TRBV9 | TRBD2 | TRBJ2-7 | few
TGTGCCAGCAGCCAAGATCCTCGGGGTTCTGGCTACACCTTC | CASSQDPRGSGYTF | TRBV4-2 | . | TRBJ1-2 | few